These 2 T cell receptor beta chains share one sample of origin, sequenced in a study of radiation and T cells in renal cell carcinoma. Time point: blood 2 weeks post-SBRT. Treatment in this sample: 15 Gy SBRT to primary tumor, nephrectomy 4 weeks later. Measured with immunoSEQ multiplex PCR; TCRdb has only the in-frame clones, and not every one. The sample includes about 26,000 clones, over 75% of them seen just once. The sample here was blood, taken from a patient whose treatment included radiotherapy and nephrectomy. The receptors shown here come from a man aged 55 to 69 with renal cell carcinoma.

The chain combines TRBV5-1 with TRBJ2-5, with TRBD1 as a possible D gene (6 bases). The J call may be mistaken, given a closer DNA end match to TRBJ2-7. This CDR3 contains 16 residues. CDR1 SGHRS and CDR2 YFSETQ come from the germline V gene. DNA of the CDR3: TGCGCCAGCAGCTCGGCCATACAGGGTAGGGCCGACGAGCAGTACTTC. Protein sequence: CASSSAIQGRADEQYF.

V usage is TRBV5-5 and J usage is TRBJ2-4, with 7 bases matching TRBD1. V lost 4 bases and J lost 10; bases outside the gene matches: 14. The germline V gene encodes CDR1 SGHKS and CDR2 YYEKEE (reference sequence). This CDR3 contains 15 residues. CDR3: CASSLEGQSKGIQYF. Written as DNA, the CDR3 is TGTGCCAGCAGCCTTGAGGGACAGTCGAAAGGGATTCAGTACTTC.